This entry lists 15 T cell receptor beta chains sequenced from one sample in a study of cytomegalovirus exposure and HLA in healthy donors. Produced via immunoSEQ multiplex PCR; TCRdb's table is partial and in-frame only. The profile shows under 85,000 clones, around 94% of them singletons. Sequenced input: PBMCs. The receptors stem from a young woman in good health and CMV-seronegative.

To note about this clone: The missing conserved phenylalanine or tryptophan at the end of this CDR3 makes a read error likely. The DNA is left out, because the CDR3 cannot be placed on it with certainty; the CDR3 is given as TCRdb lists it. The chain links TRBV2 to TRBJ2-7; the D segment call TRBD2 is taken from the table without a DNA check. Both ends counted, the CDR3 spans 9 residues. CDR1 and CDR2 from the germline V gene are SNHLY and FYNNEI. The CDR3 sequence is CASRDGTPN.

The chain couples TRBV5-8 to TRBJ2-7; D gene unclear. Germline V gene data show CDR1 as SGHTS and CDR2 as YDEGEE. V lost 4 bases, J lost 2 bases, and 16 bases lay in between. The CDR3 is made up of 15 amino acids. CDR3 sequence: CASSSPLIDAYEQYF. The CDR3 nucleotides are TGTGCCAGCAGCAGCCCATTGATCGATGCCTACGAGCAGTACTTC.

The V call is TRBV9, the J call TRBJ1-4; D remains ambiguous. Per the germline V gene, CDR1 is SGDLS and CDR2 is YYNGEE. The CDR3 consists of 16 residues. Trimming left V 0 bases short and J 5 bases short, with 14 bases between. CDR3 sequence: CASSVGGNTINEKLFF. CDR3 nucleotides: TGTGCCAGCAGCGTAGGAGGGAATACAATCAATGAAAAACTGTTTTTT.

J is TRBJ2-1 and V is TRBV15; TRBD1 aligns across 7 bases. The V segment lost 6 bases and the J segment 7 bases; nucleotides outside the gene matches: 15. The germline gives CDR1 LNHNV, CDR2 YYDKDF (reference sequence). This CDR3 region has 16 residues. CDR3 bases: TGTGCCACCAGTTCGTACAACCGGGACAGTCCTAATGAGCAGTTCTTC. Translation: CATSSYNRDSPNEQFF. The full variable domain, rest sourced from reference TRBV15 and TRBJ2-1, is DAMVIQNPRYQVTQFGKPVTLSCSQTLNHNVMYWYQQKSSQAPKLLFHYYDKDFNNEADTPDNFQSRRPNTSFCFLDIRSPGLGDTAMYLCATSSYNRDSPNEQFFGPGTRLTVL.

The rearrangement uses TRBV19 and TRBJ2-7; a possible D gene is TRBD1 (7 bases). Deletions cut 5 bases from V and 5 bases from J, with 28 bases between. CDR1 and CDR2 (germline): LNHDA, SQIVND (reference sequence). The CDR3 covers 18 residues. In DNA, the CDR3 is TGTGCCAGTAGTCCCATTAGGAGGGACAGCCTCTCCCGTCACGAGCAGTACTTC. Its translation is CASSPIRRDSLSRHEQYF. Complete variable domain (other parts from reference TRBV19 and TRBJ2-7): DGGITQSPKYLFRKEGQNVTLSCEQNLNHDAMYWYRQDPGQGLRLIYYSQIVNDFQKGDIAEGYSVSREKKESFPLTVTSAQKNPTAFYLCASSPIRRDSLSRHEQYFGPGTRLTVT.

V and J are TRBV6-6 and TRBJ1-1; no clear D gene. Trimming removed 2 bases at V and 1 base at J, with 5 bases between. The CDR3 contains 13 residues. Germline CDR1 and CDR2: MNHNY and SVGAGI (reference sequence). CDR3 amino acids: CASSYHWNTEAFF. CDR3 DNA: TGTGCCAGCAGTTACCATTGGAACACTGAAGCTTTCTTT.

The chain recombines TRBV28 with TRBJ1-1; D gene ambiguous. Germline values: CDR1 MDHEN, CDR2 SYDVKM. The V gene lost 7 bases and the J gene lost 8 bases, with 11 bases spanning the gap. This CDR3 has 11 amino acids. CDR3 in amino acids: CASTTLEEAFF. The CDR3, as DNA: TGTGCCAGCACAACTCTGGAGGAAGCTTTCTTT.

This clone was recorded once. The J gene is TRBJ2-3, the V gene TRBV5-1, with D hard to call. The ends were cut back, 0 bases at V and 4 bases at J, with 3 bases in the middle. Germline CDR1 SGHRS, CDR2 YFSETQ. CDR3 length equals 12 residues. The CDR3: CASSLAPDTQYF. CDR3 nucleotide sequence: TGCGCCAGCAGCTTGGCTCCAGATACGCAGTATTTT. The full variable domain, in which reference TRBV5-1 and TRBJ2-3 provide the parts outside the CDR3, is KAGVTQTPRYLIKTRGQQVTLSCSPISGHRSVSWYQQTPGQGLQFLFEYFSETQRNKGNFPGRFSGRQFSNSRSEMNVSTLELGDSALYLCASSLAPDTQYFGPGTRLTVL.

This sequence joins TRBV6-1 and TRBJ2-3, with 11 bases lining up with TRBD1. The germline CDR1 and CDR2 sequences are MNHNS and SASEGT. Trimming cost V 3 bases and J 4 bases; bases outside gene matches: 6. This CDR3 region has 16 residues. As DNA, the CDR3 is TGTGCCAGCAGTGACGCGGACAGGGGGCGGTCAGATACGCAGTATTTT. Translation gives CASSDADRGRSDTQYF.

V is TRBV27 and J is TRBJ1-1; 8 bases are shared with TRBD1. The CDR3 is 15 residues long. The ends lost 5 bases at V and 4 bases at J; junction bases unmatched: 9. Germline V lookup: CDR1 MNHEY, CDR2 SMNVEV (reference sequence). The CDR3 protein is CASSNRGKGRTEAFF. The CDR3 coding sequence is TGTGCCAGCAGTAACAGGGGGAAGGGCCGCACTGAAGCTTTCTTT.

The rearrangement links TRBV15 to TRBJ2-5; tentatively, D is TRBD1 (5 bases). CDR3 length: 17 residues. The germline CDR1 and CDR2 sequences are LNHNV and YYDKDF (reference sequence). The V gene lost 0 bases and the J gene lost 2 bases, with 16 bases spanning the gap. The CDR3 bases are TGTGCCACCAGCAGAGACCTCAAACAGGTGGCACAAGAGACCCAGTACTTC. Its protein is CATSRDLKQVAQETQYF.

This clone has a single count. V usage is TRBV5-8 and J usage is TRBJ2-1, with D unresolved. V was clipped by 2 bases and J by 9 bases, with 9 bases between them. This CDR3 comprises 12 residues. Germline CDR1 SGHTS, CDR2 YDEGEE. The CDR3 coding sequence is TGTGCCAGCAGCTTCGGTTGGTTTGAGCAGTTCTTC. It translates to CASSFGWFEQFF.

This sequence joins TRBV9 and TRBJ2-7, with D perhaps TRBD1 (6 bases). The CDR3 has 14 residues. Germline loops: CDR1 SGDLS, CDR2 YYNGEE. V lost 3 bases and J 3 bases, leaving 13 bases between the germline ends. The CDR3 region is CASSGGQPIYEQYF. CDR3 nucleotides: TGTGCCAGCAGCGGCGGACAGCCGATCTACGAGCAGTACTTC.

V and J are TRBV6-1 and TRBJ2-2; D perhaps matches TRBD2 (5 bases). The germline V and J ends were trimmed by 4 bases and 8 bases, with 11 bases remaining between them. The CDR3 loop spans 13 amino acids. Germline assignment: CDR1 MNHNS and CDR2 SASEGT. This chain's CDR3 is CASSARGSGELFF. The CDR3 DNA sequence: TGTGCCAGCAGTGCCCGGGGATCGGGGGAGCTGTTTTTT.

The CDR3 DNA is TGTGCCAGCTCTGGACAGGGGGAACATGAAAAACTGTTTTTT. Translating it yields CASSGQGEHEKLFF. This rearrangement joins TRBV6-1 to TRBJ1-4, with TRBD1 matching 10 bases. Germline V gives CDR1 MNHNS, CDR2 SASEGT. V dropped 8 bases and J dropped 6; count of bases not matched to a gene: 6. CDR3 length: 14 amino acids.